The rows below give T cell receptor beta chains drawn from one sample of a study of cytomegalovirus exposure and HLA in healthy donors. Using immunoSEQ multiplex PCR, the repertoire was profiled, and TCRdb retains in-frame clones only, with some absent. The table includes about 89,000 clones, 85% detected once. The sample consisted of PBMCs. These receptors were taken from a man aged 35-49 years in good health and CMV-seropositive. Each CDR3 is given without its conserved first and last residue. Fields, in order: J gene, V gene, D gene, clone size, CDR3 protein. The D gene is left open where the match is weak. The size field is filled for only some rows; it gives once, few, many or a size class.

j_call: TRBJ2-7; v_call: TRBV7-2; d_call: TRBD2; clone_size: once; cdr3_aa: ASSLYVAGSSYEQY
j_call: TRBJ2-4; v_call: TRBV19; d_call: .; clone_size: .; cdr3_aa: ASSIEAGNKLLAKNIQY
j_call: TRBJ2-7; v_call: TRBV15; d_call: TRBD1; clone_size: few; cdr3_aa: ATSGLGTGGINEQY
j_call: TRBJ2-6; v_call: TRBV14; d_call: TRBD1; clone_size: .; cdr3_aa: ASSPRLTGGDSGANVLT
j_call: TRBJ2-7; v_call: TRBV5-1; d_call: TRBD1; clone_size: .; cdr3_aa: ASSLDGQGVDEQY
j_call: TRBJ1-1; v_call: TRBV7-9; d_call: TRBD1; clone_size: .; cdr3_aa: ASSLQGQGTEAF
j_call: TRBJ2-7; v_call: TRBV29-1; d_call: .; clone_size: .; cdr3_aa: SVEERDAPYEQY
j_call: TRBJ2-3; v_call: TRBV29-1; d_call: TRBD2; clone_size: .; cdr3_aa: SVEGGVTDTQY
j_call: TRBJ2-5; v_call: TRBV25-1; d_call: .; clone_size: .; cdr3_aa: ASSENLELSETQY
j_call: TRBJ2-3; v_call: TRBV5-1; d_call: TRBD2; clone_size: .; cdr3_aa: ASSQGLAGGWGTDTQY
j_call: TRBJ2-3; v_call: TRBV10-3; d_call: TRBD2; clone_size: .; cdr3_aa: AIASGSTDTQY
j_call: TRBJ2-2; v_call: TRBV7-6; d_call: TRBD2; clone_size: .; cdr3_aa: ASSPTPVAGGSNTGELF
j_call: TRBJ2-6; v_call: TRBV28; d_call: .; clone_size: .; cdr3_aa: ASSLPGVSSGANVLT
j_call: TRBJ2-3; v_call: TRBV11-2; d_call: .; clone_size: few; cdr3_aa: ASSPRGTTDTQY
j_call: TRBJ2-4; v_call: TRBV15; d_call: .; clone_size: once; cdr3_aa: ATSRDRSGGLAKNIQY
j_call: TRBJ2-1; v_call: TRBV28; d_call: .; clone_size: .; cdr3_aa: ASSTLGEANNEQF
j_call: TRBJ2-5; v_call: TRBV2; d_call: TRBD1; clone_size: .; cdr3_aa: ASSEEAGGPETQY
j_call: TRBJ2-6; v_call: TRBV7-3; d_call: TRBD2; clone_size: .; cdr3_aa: ASSLSSGGKLGANVLT